This T cell receptor (beta chain) was recorded in a study of Graves' ophthalmopathy and Graves' hyperthyroidism (dated by TCRdb to between 2017 and 2018). Regarding the complete study: Peripheral blood samples were taken at the time of initial diagnosis, before any treatment was given. The study used TCR beta repertoire signatures to distinguish Graves' ophthalmopathy from Graves' hyperthyroidism and to predict progression to ophthalmopathy. In total, some 140 blood samples were TCR-sequenced: around 42 ophthalmopathy, some 75 hyperthyroidism and approximately 17 hyperthyroidism-to-ophthalmopathy patients. To explore V-J signatures distinguishing ophthalmopathy from hyperthyroidism, a discovery set of around 100 patients (around 42 ophthalmopathy, about 57 stable hyperthyroidism) was enrolled. The independent validation cohort included 18 to 20 hyperthyroidism patients plus 17 patients who later progressed from hyperthyroidism to ophthalmopathy. In several hyperthyroidism patients, the T-cell repertoires found in thyroid tissue were compared with those found in blood. Once sampling was done, hyperthyroidism patients were given methimazole at a starting dose of 30 mg daily, while ophthalmopathy patients were given high-dose intravenous methylprednisolone. General conclusions and limits of the study: In validation, the model predicted ophthalmopathy progression with less than 71% sensitivity and less than 80% specificity; 12 predicted patients were CT-confirmed with GO in a median of approximately 6.5 months. In cross-validation, the 13-signature model distinguished ophthalmopathy from stable hyperthyroidism with approximately 90% sensitivity and about 81% specificity, while in the test set the corresponding values were around 79% and 71%. Among expanded thyroid clonotypes with frequency above 0.001, most also showed up in blood, which suggests that blood repertoires may reflect the thyroid immune response. Sample size was not predetermined statistically, and investigators were not blinded to group allocation.

Ophthalmopathy patients had moderately to severely active disease, Clinical Activity Score of at least 3, NOSPECS grade of at least 4, and disease duration under 3 months. Anyone with other autoimmune diseases, uncontrolled infections, pregnancy or lactation was excluded from the study. Diagnosis was based on clinical symptoms, serum thyroxine, TRAb, thyroid ultrasound and orbital computed tomography. Using Ficoll-Paque density gradient centrifugation, PBMCs were isolated from 8.5 to 10 ml of fresh peripheral blood. Total RNA was extracted using Trizol reagent, and RNA quality was checked on an Agilent 2100 Bioanalyzer. Only a few counts were recorded for this clonotype. Its antigen remains undetermined. Base-call qualities are not available, and no considerably larger clone is one nucleotide away. For this chain, trimming is 6 bases at the V end and 1 base at the J end, and the number of junction bases without a gene match is 7. From a lookup of the germline V gene, CDR1 and CDR2 are MGHDK and SYGVNS. Its CDR3 holds 17 amino acids, cysteine through phenylalanine. Of all the DNA, just the CDR3 is kept, 51 bases in frame from base 1.

For repertoire sequencing, the TCR beta CDR3 regions were amplified from RNA transcripts. A first-round RT-PCR used HTBI primers with the Qiagen OneStep RT-PCR kit, followed by a second-round multiplex PCR, size selection and purification. Sequencing of the libraries was carried out on an Illumina HiSeq2000 in paired-end mode with 100 bp reads. The authors processed their data as follows. SOAPnuke was used to process the reads, throwing out any read that had adapters, had uncalled bases, had a mean Phred below 15, or lacked an exact constant-primer or identifier match. High-quality paired reads were merged with COPE v1.2.5. Clonotypes were defined as unique nucleotide sequences and were aligned to IMGT TRB V, D and J references using MiTCR v1.1. The analysis was limited to V-J combinations with a frequency above 0.0001, which together covered around 99% of the repertoires. For each V-J combination, a TCR clonal expansion and chaos score was defined as the ratio of F50 clonal expansion to chaos observed in the TCRdist matrix. Features were reduced by Welch's t-statistics and random forest to some 13 V-J combinations, which fed a naive Bayes classifier. The similarity between thyroid and blood repertoires was quantified using the Morisita-Horn index. The public reads were reprocessed in TCRdb via fastp at Q25 and MiXCR, keeping in-frame beta chains. Identical CDR3 proteins give one entry, which carries the most common genes and DNA. These V and J calls originate from TCRdb's pipeline instead of the authors' own analysis. The sample data list roughly 700,000 distinct CDR3 sequences, and about 44% of these were observed just once. The ten top clones hold 44% of the sample.

This sequence originates from an adult man with Graves' ophthalmopathy. The chain joins TRBV25-1 to TRBJ2-2; 11 of the junction bases match TRBD2. Sample: peripheral blood. The bases are TGTGCCAGCAGCCCGCGACTAGCGGGATTGAACACCGGGGAGCTGTTTTTT. Its protein is CASSPRLAGLNTGELFF.